The entry below gives a single TCR beta chain sequence along with its context. The data are from a study of blood T cells in healthy people across ages. A second PCR, run for about 7 to 11 cycles, used a sample-barcoded 5' primer plus a J-beta primer mix. A single record per CDR3 protein comes from TCRdb applying MiXCR to the 5' RACE reads. The repertoire holds under 1,100,000 distinct CDR3 sequences, with almost 25% as singletons. V shed 3 bases, J shed 5 bases, and the junction held 1 base outside the gene matches. CDR1 and CDR2 (germline): WSHSY, SAAADI. The CDR3 has 13 residues. These sequences were also reported in another study, on T cells of mothers and their children.

The chain recombines TRBV10-2 with TRBJ2-5; 9 nucleotides agree with TRBD1. The clonotype originates from a girl aged 2 to 10 in good health. The sequenced material came from blood. The CDR3 loop is CASSEDRGETQYF. The DNA of the CDR3 is TGCGCCAGCAGTGAAGACAGGGGGGAGACCCAGTACTTC.